The clone carrying this T cell receptor (beta chain) has a count of ten or more. Its antigen is unidentified. MiXCR, run by TCRdb on the 5' RACE reads, gives a single entry per CDR3 protein. This sample has around 770,000 distinct CDR3 sequences, with approximately 12% found just once. The data originate from a study of CD8 T cells in ankylosing spondylitis. The CDR3 contains 12 residues. Trimming removed 5 bases at V and 7 bases at J, with 9 bases between. Study findings and constraints: Previous work reported some of these motif variants in the synovial fluid and blood of reactive arthritis. One TCR beta motif, made up of about 8 highly homologous variants, appeared characteristic of ankylosing spondylitis blood. Reports say disease-linked clones showed up significantly more in matched ankylosing spondylitis synovial fluid.

The genes are TRBV12-3 or TRBV12-4 and TRBJ1-5; possibly TRBD1 for D (5 bases). This TCR was recovered from a male donor with ankylosing spondylitis. Sequenced input: blood, either unsorted or a sorted T cell fraction (not recorded which). CDR3 loop: CASSGDRQPQHF. Here the CDR3 DNA reads TGTGCCAGCAGTGGCGACAGACAGCCCCAGCATTTT.